What follows are 26 T cell receptor beta chains derived from one specimen sequenced in a study of T cell clusters in autoimmune cytopenias. TRB was amplified from approximately 250 ng of peripheral blood genomic DNA per sample. One tube held mixed TRB-A and TRB-B primer pools for touch-down PCR. TCRdb reanalyzed the multiplex PCR reads and collapses them to one entry per CDR3 protein, without DNA. Here the sample table reports 10,000 to 15,000 distinct CDR3 sequences. The sample was also linked to a second study, of T cell repertoires in aging, cancer and after chemotherapy.

Sequences were obtained from peripheral blood. The receptors derive from a human donor in good health.

V gene TRBV7-9 combines with J gene TRBJ2-7. Germline V gives CDR1 SEHNR, CDR2 FQNEAQ (reference sequence). This CDR3 is built from 13 residues. CDR3: CASSSLPPGEQFF.

Its frequency marks this clonotype as medium-sized. The chain is built from TRBV30 and TRBJ1-2. The germline V gene encodes CDR1 GTSNPN and CDR2 SVGIG (reference sequence). The CDR3 runs to 12 residues. The CDR3 sequence is CAWSGLSYGYTF. The full variable domain, completed using reference TRBV30 and TRBJ1-2, is SQTIHQWPATLVQPVGSPLSLECTVEGTSNPNLYWYRQAAGRGLQLLFYSVGIGQISSEVPQNLSASRPQDRQFILSSKKLLLSDSGFYLCAWSGLSYGYTFGSGTRLTVV.

The chain couples TRBV7-9 to TRBJ1-6; TCRdb proposes TRBD1, but this gene call is untestable without DNA. CDR3 length: 14 amino acids. Germline lookup yields CDR1 SEHNR and CDR2 FQNEAQ (reference sequence). The CDR3 sequence is CASSETPGGSPLHF. The variable domain in full, completed from reference TRBV7-9 and TRBJ1-6, reads DTGVSQNPRHKITKRGQNVTFRCDPISEHNRLYWYRQTLGQGPEFLTYFQNEAQLEKSRLLSDRFSAERPKGSFSTLEIQRTEQGDSAMYLCASSETPGGSPLHFGNGTRLTVT.

The chain combines TRBV20-1 with TRBJ2-1; TCRdb proposes TRBD2, but this gene call is untestable without DNA. Germline V gives CDR1 DFQATT, CDR2 SNEGSKA (reference sequence). This CDR3 region has 17 residues. The CDR3 spells CSARDGGTTYDYNEQFF.

This rearrangement joins TRBV6-1 to TRBJ1-1. This CDR3 has 14 residues. The germline V gene has CDR1 MNHNS and CDR2 SASEGT. The CDR3 loop reads CASSEVGLGTEAFF.

This chain joins TRBV15 and TRBJ2-7; the D gene TCRdb calls, TRBD1, cannot be checked with no DNA. This CDR3 spans 13 amino acids. CDR1 and CDR2 (germline): LNHNV, YYDKDF (reference sequence). CDR3 protein: CATSPGDKYEQYF.

The V gene is TRBV6-5, the J gene TRBJ1-5. The germline V gene has CDR1 MNHEY and CDR2 SVGAGI. The CDR3 runs 14 residues. This chain's CDR3 is CASTVLGSNQPQHF.

This clonotype is called medium-sized based on its frequency. The chain recombines TRBV6-2 or TRBV6-3 with TRBJ2-5; TCRdb selects TRBD1, and the lack of DNA leaves this call unchecked. Per germline, CDR1 MNHEY and CDR2 SVGEGT. The CDR3 consists of 13 residues. CDR3 sequence: CASNEGVTETQYF.

V and J are TRBV5-1 and TRBJ2-3; the D gene TCRdb calls, TRBD2, cannot be checked with no DNA. CDR1 is SGHRS and CDR2 is YFSETQ in the germline V gene. The CDR3 contains 16 residues. This CDR3 reads CASSSWTRQGTDTQYF.

The chain is built from TRBV10-3 and TRBJ1-1. The CDR3 spans 13 residues. CDR1 and CDR2 from the germline V gene are ENHRY and SYGVKD. The CDR3 reads CAISDGLEAEAFF.

The rearrangement joins TRBV18 to TRBJ1-5; lacking DNA, the TRBD1 call made by TCRdb goes unchecked. Germline V gene sequence: CDR1 KGHSH, CDR2 LQKENI. The CDR3 runs 15 residues. The CDR3 region is CASSPQGGGSQPQHF.

This clonotype shows up as medium-sized by frequency. The chain employs TRBV10-2 and TRBJ1-6; TCRdb outputs TRBD1, but without DNA this stays unchecked. Germline V lookup: CDR1 WSHSY, CDR2 SAAADI. The CDR3 is made up of 13 amino acids. CDR3 in amino acids: CASRGAGDSPLHF.

The rearrangement joins TRBV20-1 to TRBJ2-3; TCRdb gives TRBD1 as the D gene, but with no DNA this cannot be confirmed. Germline lookup yields CDR1 DFQATT and CDR2 SNEGSKA (reference sequence). The CDR3 is 14 residues long. CDR3 protein: CSATTGSITDTQYF.

V is TRBV20-1 and J is TRBJ2-7; as DNA is missing, the TRBD2 call by TCRdb cannot be tested. The CDR3 has 16 residues. In germline, CDR1 is DFQATT, CDR2 SNEGSKA (reference sequence). The CDR3: CSARPLRGLAPYEQYF.

J is TRBJ1-1 and V is TRBV18. The V gene's germline CDR1 is KGHSH and CDR2 LQKENI. This CDR3 has 14 residues. CDR3 sequence reads: CASSTGLGGIEAFF.

The chain joins TRBV20-1 to TRBJ2-1; the TCRdb call, TRBD2, lacks DNA for checking. The germline V gene encodes CDR1 DFQATT and CDR2 SNEGSKA (reference sequence). The CDR3 runs to 17 residues. This CDR3 reads CSASSGLAGEPRYEQFF.

The V call is TRBV30, the J call TRBJ1-1. There are 14 residues in the CDR3. Germline CDR1 GTSNPN, CDR2 SVGIG (reference sequence). CDR3 in amino acids: CAWGRGNMNTEAFF.

The chain carries TRBV10-3 and TRBJ2-1; the TCRdb call, TRBD1, lacks DNA for checking. The CDR3 loop spans 13 amino acids. CDR1 and CDR2 (germline): ENHRY, SYGVKD. This CDR3 is CAIGQGLTNEQFF.

The chain carries TRBV6-2 or TRBV6-3 and TRBJ2-3. CDR1 is MNHEY, CDR2 SVGEGT, per germline. This CDR3 is built from 11 residues. This CDR3 reads CASSGTGTQYF.

This clonotype is medium-sized by frequency. This chain uses TRBV6-5 with TRBJ1-3; the TCRdb D gene call, TRBD1, has no DNA to confirm it. CDR1 and CDR2 (germline): MNHEY, SVGAGI. CDR3 size: 15 residues. This CDR3 is CASSVTGGAGNTIYF.

V and J are TRBV7-9 and TRBJ1-2. The germline gives CDR1 SEHNR, CDR2 FQNEAQ (reference sequence). This CDR3 region has 17 residues. CDR3 protein: CASIRYEAFSANYGYTF.

The chain links TRBV4-1 to TRBJ1-2. This CDR3 region has 13 residues. Germline V gene lookup returns CDR1 MGHRA and CDR2 YSYEKL. CDR3 residues: CASSQDLSYGYTF.

The chain recombines TRBV27 with TRBJ1-5. Germline V gives CDR1 MNHEY, CDR2 SMNVEV (reference sequence). The CDR3 sequence is 13 residues long. CDR3: CASSYSSWQPQHF.

This clonotype is classed as medium-sized by frequency. The rearrangement links TRBV7-9 to TRBJ1-6. The CDR3 length is 15 residues. CDR1 is SEHNR and CDR2 is FQNEAQ in the germline V gene (reference sequence). Here the CDR3 reads CASSPLGGANSPLHF.

The CDR3 is CASSNPSGAGVYNEQFF. The V and J genes are TRBV7-9 and TRBJ2-1; TCRdb returns TRBD2, unconfirmable since there is no DNA. The CDR3 is 17 amino acids. Germline loops: CDR1 SEHNR, CDR2 FQNEAQ (reference sequence).

The rearrangement joins TRBV4-3 to TRBJ1-4. The CDR3 is 16 residues long. From germline, CDR1 is LGHNA and CDR2 YSLEER. This CDR3 reads CASSQDQTTTNEKLFF.